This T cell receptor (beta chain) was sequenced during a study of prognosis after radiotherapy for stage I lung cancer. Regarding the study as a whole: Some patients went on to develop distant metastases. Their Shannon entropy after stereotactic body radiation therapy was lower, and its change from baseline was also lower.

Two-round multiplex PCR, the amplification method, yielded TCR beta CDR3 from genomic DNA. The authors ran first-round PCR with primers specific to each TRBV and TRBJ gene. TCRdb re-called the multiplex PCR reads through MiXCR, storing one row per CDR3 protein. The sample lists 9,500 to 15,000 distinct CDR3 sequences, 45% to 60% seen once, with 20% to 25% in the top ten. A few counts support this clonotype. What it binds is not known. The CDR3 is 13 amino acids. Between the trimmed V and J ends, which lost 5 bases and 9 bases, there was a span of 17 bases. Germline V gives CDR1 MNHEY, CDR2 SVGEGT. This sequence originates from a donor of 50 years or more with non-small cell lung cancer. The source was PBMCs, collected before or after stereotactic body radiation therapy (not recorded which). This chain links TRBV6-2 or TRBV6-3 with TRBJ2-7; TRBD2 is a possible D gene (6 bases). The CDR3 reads CASSPNNVGGQYF. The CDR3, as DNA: TGTGCCAGCAGTCCCAATAATGTGGGAGGGCAGTACTTC.